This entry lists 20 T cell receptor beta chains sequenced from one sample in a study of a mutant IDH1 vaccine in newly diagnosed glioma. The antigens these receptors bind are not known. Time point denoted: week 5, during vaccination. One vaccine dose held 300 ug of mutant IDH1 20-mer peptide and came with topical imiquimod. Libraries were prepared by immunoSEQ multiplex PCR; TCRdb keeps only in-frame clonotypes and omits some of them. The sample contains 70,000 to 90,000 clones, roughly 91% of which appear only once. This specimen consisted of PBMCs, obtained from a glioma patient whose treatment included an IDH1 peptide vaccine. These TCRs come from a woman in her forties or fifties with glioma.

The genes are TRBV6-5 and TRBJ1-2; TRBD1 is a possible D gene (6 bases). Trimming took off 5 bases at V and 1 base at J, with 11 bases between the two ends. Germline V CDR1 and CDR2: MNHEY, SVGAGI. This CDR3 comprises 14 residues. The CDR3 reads CASSPTGYNYGYTF. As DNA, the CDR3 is TGTGCCAGCAGTCCGACAGGATATAACTATGGCTACACCTTC.

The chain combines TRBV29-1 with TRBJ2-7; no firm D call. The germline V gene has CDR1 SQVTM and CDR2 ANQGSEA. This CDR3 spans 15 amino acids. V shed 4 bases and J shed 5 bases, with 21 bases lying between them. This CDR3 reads CSVGAAWAPTDEQYF. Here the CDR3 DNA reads TGCAGCGTTGGGGCCGCGTGGGCACCGACCGACGAGCAGTACTTC.

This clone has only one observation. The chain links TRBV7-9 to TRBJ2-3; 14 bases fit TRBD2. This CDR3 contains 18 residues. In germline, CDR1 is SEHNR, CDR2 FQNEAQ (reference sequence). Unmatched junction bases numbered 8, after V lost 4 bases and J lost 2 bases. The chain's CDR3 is CASSSGTSGSPPTDTQYF. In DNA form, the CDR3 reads TGTGCCAGCAGCTCGGGGACTAGCGGGAGCCCCCCCACAGATACGCAGTATTTT.

CDR3 region: CASRMGVTHEQYF. In DNA form, the CDR3 reads TGTGCCAGCAGAATGGGTGTAACCCACGAGCAGTACTTC. This chain links TRBV6-5 with TRBJ2-7; D is unclear. This CDR3 has 13 residues. V was clipped by 6 bases and J by 5 bases, with 14 bases between them. Germline V gene lookup returns CDR1 MNHEY and CDR2 SVGAGI.

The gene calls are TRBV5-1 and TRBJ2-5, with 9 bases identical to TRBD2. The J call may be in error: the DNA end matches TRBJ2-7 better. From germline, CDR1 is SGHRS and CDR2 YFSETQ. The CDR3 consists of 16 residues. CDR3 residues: CASSAMTSGSSYEQYF. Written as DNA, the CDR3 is TGCGCCAGCAGCGCGATGACTAGCGGCAGCTCCTACGAGCAGTACTTC.

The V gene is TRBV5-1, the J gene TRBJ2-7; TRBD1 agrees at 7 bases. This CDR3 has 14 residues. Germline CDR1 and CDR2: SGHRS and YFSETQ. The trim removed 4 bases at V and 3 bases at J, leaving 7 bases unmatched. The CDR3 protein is CASSLRQGDYEQYF. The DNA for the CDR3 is TGCGCCAGCAGCCTTAGACAGGGAGACTACGAGCAGTACTTC.

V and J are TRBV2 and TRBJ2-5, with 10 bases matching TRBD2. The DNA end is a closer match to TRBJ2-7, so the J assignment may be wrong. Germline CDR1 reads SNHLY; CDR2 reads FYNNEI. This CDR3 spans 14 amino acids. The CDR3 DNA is TGTGCCAGCAGTCCTAGCGGGAGACTAGCCGAGCAGTACTTC. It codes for CASSPSGRLAEQYF.

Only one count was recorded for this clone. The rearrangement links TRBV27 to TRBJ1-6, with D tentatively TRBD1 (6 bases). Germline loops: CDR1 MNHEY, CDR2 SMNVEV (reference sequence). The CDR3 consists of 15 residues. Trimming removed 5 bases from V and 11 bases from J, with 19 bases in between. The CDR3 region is CASSQTRQVGPPLHF. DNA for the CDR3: TGTGCCAGCAGTCAAACCCGACAGGTTGGGCCACCCCTCCACTTT.

The CDR3 region is CASSPLPGYEQYF. The CDR3 DNA sequence: TGTGCCAGCAGCCCTTTGCCTGGCTACGAGCAGTACTTC. The chain combines TRBV9 with TRBJ2-7; D ambiguous. CDR1 is SGDLS, CDR2 YYNGEE, per germline. V was cut by 4 bases and J by 3 bases, with 11 bases left in between. This CDR3 is built from 13 residues.

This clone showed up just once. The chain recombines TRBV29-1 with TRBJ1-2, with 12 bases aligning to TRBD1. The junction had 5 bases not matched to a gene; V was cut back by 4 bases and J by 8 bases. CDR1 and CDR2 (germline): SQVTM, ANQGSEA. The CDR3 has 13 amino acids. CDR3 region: CSVVGQGAWGYTF. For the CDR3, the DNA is TGCAGCGTTGTGGGACAGGGGGCTTGGGGCTACACCTTC.

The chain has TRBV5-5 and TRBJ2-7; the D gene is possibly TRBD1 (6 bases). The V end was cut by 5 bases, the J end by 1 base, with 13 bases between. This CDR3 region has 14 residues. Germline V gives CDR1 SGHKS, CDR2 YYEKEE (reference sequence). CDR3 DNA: TGTGCCAGCAGACCCAACAGGGCGTCCTACGAGCAGTACTTC. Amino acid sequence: CASRPNRASYEQYF. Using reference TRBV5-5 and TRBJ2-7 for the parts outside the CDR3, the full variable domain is DAGVTQSPTHLIKTRGQQVTLRCSPISGHKSVSWYQQVLGQGPQFIFQYYEKEERGRGNFPDRFSARQFPNYSSELNVNALLLGDSALYLCASRPNRASYEQYFGPGTRLTVT.

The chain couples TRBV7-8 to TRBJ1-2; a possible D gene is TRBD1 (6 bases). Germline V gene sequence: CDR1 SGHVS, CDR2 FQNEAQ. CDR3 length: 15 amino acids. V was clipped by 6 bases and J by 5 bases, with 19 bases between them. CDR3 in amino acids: CASRGPGASGYGYTF. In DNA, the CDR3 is TGTGCCAGCAGGGGTCCGGGGGCGTCCGGTTATGGCTACACCTTC.

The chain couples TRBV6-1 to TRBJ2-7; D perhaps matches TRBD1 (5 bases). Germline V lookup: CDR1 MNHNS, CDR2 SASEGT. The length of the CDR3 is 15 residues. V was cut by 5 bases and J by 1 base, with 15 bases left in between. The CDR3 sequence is CASSISREPSYEQYF. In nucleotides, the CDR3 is TGTGCCAGCAGTATTTCCAGGGAACCTTCCTACGAGCAGTACTTC.

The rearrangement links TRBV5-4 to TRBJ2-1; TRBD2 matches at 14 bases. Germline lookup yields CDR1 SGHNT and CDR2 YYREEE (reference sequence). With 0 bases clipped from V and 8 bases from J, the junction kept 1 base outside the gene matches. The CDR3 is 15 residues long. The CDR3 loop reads CASSLGLAGGDEQFF. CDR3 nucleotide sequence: TGTGCCAGCAGCTTGGGACTAGCGGGAGGGGATGAGCAGTTCTTC.

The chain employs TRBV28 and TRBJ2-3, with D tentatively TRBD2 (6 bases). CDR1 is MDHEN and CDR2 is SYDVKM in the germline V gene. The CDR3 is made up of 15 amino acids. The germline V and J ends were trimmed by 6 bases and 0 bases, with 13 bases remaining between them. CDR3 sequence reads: CASSPWGESTDTQYF. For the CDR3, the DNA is TGTGCCAGCAGCCCCTGGGGGGAGAGCACAGATACGCAGTATTTT.

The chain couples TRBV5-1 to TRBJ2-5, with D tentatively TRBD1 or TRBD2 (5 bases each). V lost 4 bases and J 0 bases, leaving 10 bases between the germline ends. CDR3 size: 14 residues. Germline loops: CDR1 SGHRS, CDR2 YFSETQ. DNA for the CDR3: TGCGCCAGCAGCCAGCAGGGACACCAAGAGACCCAGTACTTC. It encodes CASSQQGHQETQYF.

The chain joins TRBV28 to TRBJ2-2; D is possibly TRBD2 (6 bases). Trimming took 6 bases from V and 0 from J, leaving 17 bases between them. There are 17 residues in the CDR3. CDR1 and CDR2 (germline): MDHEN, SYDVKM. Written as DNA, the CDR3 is TGTGCCAGCAGCTTAGGCCTTTGGGGGGCGAACACCGGGGAGCTGTTTTTT. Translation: CASSLGLWGANTGELFF.

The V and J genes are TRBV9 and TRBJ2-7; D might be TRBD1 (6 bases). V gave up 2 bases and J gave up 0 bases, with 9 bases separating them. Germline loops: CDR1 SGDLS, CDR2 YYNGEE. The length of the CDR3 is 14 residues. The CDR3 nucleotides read TGTGCCAGCAGCGTTCAGGGGCACTCCTACGAGCAGTACTTC. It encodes CASSVQGHSYEQYF.

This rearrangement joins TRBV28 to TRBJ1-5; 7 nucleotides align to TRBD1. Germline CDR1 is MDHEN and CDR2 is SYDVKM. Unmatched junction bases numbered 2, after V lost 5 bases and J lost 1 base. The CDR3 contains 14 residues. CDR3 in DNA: TGTGCCAGCAGTACAGGGGAGAGCAATCAGCCCCAGCATTTT. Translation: CASSTGESNQPQHF.

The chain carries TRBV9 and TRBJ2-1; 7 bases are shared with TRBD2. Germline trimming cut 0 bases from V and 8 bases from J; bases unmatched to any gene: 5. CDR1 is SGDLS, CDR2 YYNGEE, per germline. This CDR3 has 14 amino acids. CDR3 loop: CASSVGGGRYEQFF. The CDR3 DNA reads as TGTGCCAGCAGCGTAGGGGGCGGGAGATATGAGCAGTTCTTC. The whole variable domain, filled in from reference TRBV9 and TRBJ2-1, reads DSGVTQTPKHLITATGQRVTLRCSPRSGDLSVYWYQQSLDQGLQFLIQYYNGEERAKGNILERFSAQQFPDLHSELNLSSLELGDSALYFCASSVGGGRYEQFFGPGTRLTVL.